The rows below give T cell receptor beta chains drawn from one sample of a study of identical twins. A single record per CDR3 protein comes from TCRdb applying MiXCR to the 5' RACE reads. The repertoire holds hundreds of thousands of distinct CDR3 sequences, approximately 13% seen once, with about 1.6% in the top ten. This sample was shared with a second study, whose subject was yellow fever vaccine responses in identical twins.

Sequencing was performed on PBMCs. The receptors shown here come from a woman between 18 and 30 years old in good health. The CDR3 runs from the conserved cysteine through the conserved F or W. Each record gives: D gene, J gene, V gene, clone size, CDR3 protein, CDR3 DNA. A D gene is named only where the DNA matches it firmly. Expanded clones get a size class; other rows say once, few or many, or leave the size out.

d_gene: NA
j_gene: TRBJ2-5
v_gene: TRBV7-6
abundance: NA
CDR3aa: CASSPFLADQETQYF
CDR3nt: TGTGCCAGCAGCCCCTTCTTAGCGGATCAAGAGACCCAGTACTTC

d_gene: NA
j_gene: TRBJ1-4
v_gene: TRBV11-2
abundance: few
CDR3aa: CASSLVVLGDATNEKLFF
CDR3nt: TGTGCCAGCAGCTTAGTCGTTCTGGGAGATGCAACTAATGAAAAACTGTTTTTT

d_gene: NA
j_gene: TRBJ2-2
v_gene: TRBV7-2
abundance: few
CDR3aa: CASSLMAVGELFF
CDR3nt: TGTGCCAGCAGCTTAATGGCGGTAGGGGAGCTGTTTTTT

d_gene: NA
j_gene: TRBJ2-3
v_gene: TRBV20-1
abundance: NA
CDR3aa: CSAIIHSGSPDTQYF
CDR3nt: TGCAGTGCTATTATCCACTCCGGGTCCCCAGATACGCAGTATTTT

d_gene: NA
j_gene: TRBJ1-2
v_gene: TRBV27
abundance: few
CDR3aa: CASSGFRTANYGYTF
CDR3nt: TGTGCCAGCAGTGGTTTCCGGACCGCGAACTATGGCTACACCTTC

d_gene: NA
j_gene: TRBJ2-5
v_gene: TRBV25-1
abundance: many
CDR3aa: CASQLAGTQYF
CDR3nt: TGTGCCAGCCAACTTGCCGGGACCCAGTACTTC

d_gene: TRBD2
j_gene: TRBJ2-1
v_gene: TRBV4-1
abundance: NA
CDR3aa: CASSPGGATKATSGSYNEQFF
CDR3nt: TGCGCCAGCAGCCCCGGCGGGGCAACCAAGGCCACTAGCGGGTCCTACAATGAGCAGTTCTTC

d_gene: TRBD2
j_gene: TRBJ2-1
v_gene: TRBV20-1
abundance: NA
CDR3aa: CSARHPRLAGGGEQFF
CDR3nt: TGCAGTGCTAGACATCCTAGACTAGCGGGAGGGGGTGAGCAGTTCTTC

d_gene: NA
j_gene: TRBJ2-3
v_gene: TRBV15
abundance: few
CDR3aa: CATSRTILDTDTQYF
CDR3nt: TGTGCCACCAGCAGAACCATACTGGACACAGATACGCAGTATTTT

d_gene: TRBD2
j_gene: TRBJ2-3
v_gene: TRBV15
abundance: NA
CDR3aa: CATSKGGRDTDTQYF
CDR3nt: TGTGCCACCAGCAAGGGTGGGAGGGACACAGATACGCAGTATTTT

d_gene: TRBD2
j_gene: TRBJ2-3
v_gene: TRBV6-5
abundance: few
CDR3aa: CASSFRLASGVGTDTQYF
CDR3nt: TGTGCCAGCAGTTTCAGACTAGCATCCGGTGTTGGCACAGATACGCAGTATTTT

d_gene: TRBD2
j_gene: TRBJ2-5
v_gene: TRBV20-1
abundance: few
CDR3aa: CSAREASGSSETQYF
CDR3nt: TGCAGTGCTAGAGAGGCTAGCGGGAGTTCAGAGACCCAGTACTTC

d_gene: NA
j_gene: TRBJ2-7
v_gene: TRBV10-3
abundance: many
CDR3aa: CAISEGQGLSYEQYF
CDR3nt: TGTGCCATCAGTGAGGGTCAGGGACTCTCCTACGAGCAGTACTTC

d_gene: TRBD1
j_gene: TRBJ1-6
v_gene: TRBV7-9
abundance: few
CDR3aa: CASSLRGGTVNSPLHF
CDR3nt: TGTGCCAGCAGCTTACGGGGAGGGACAGTTAATTCACCCCTCCACTTT

d_gene: TRBD2
j_gene: TRBJ2-5
v_gene: TRBV5-1
abundance: NA
CDR3aa: CASSPGLADIETQYF
CDR3nt: TGCGCCAGCAGCCCGGGACTAGCGGATATAGAGACCCAGTACTTC

d_gene: NA
j_gene: TRBJ2-3
v_gene: TRBV20-1
abundance: NA
CDR3aa: CSDADPSTDTQYF
CDR3nt: TGCAGTGATGCTGACCCTAGCACAGATACGCAGTATTTT

d_gene: NA
j_gene: TRBJ1-4
v_gene: TRBV10-3
abundance: few
CDR3aa: CATRPRDATNEKLFF
CDR3nt: TGTGCCACAAGACCCCGGGACGCAACTAATGAAAAACTGTTTTTT

d_gene: TRBD2
j_gene: TRBJ2-4
v_gene: TRBV27
abundance: many
CDR3aa: CASSLTSGAKNIQYF
CDR3nt: TGTGCCAGCAGCCTGACTAGCGGGGCCAAAAACATTCAGTACTTC

d_gene: NA
j_gene: TRBJ2-2
v_gene: TRBV6-2/TRBV6-3
abundance: NA
CDR3aa: CASSPGPYTGELFF
CDR3nt: TGTGCCAGCAGTCCTGGACCATACACCGGGGAGCTGTTTTTT

d_gene: TRBD1
j_gene: TRBJ1-1
v_gene: TRBV5-6
abundance: few
CDR3aa: CASTGQGRTEAFF
CDR3nt: TGTGCCAGCACAGGACAGGGGAGAACTGAAGCTTTCTTT

d_gene: NA
j_gene: TRBJ2-3
v_gene: TRBV28
abundance: many
CDR3aa: CASSSAGTGTDTQYF
CDR3nt: TGTGCCAGCAGTTCGGCCGGGACCGGTACAGATACGCAGTATTTT

d_gene: NA
j_gene: TRBJ1-2
v_gene: TRBV5-1
abundance: few
CDR3aa: CASSIDKNYGYTF
CDR3nt: TGCGCCAGCAGCATAGACAAGAACTATGGCTACACCTTC

d_gene: NA
j_gene: TRBJ2-5
v_gene: TRBV20-1
abundance: NA
CDR3aa: CSASRTTQETQYF
CDR3nt: TGCAGTGCCTCCCGGACTACACAAGAGACCCAGTACTTC

d_gene: NA
j_gene: TRBJ2-5
v_gene: TRBV5-6
abundance: few
CDR3aa: CASSLAGYRTSGETQYF
CDR3nt: TGTGCCAGCAGCTTGGCGGGGTATCGTACTTCGGGAGAGACCCAGTACTTC

d_gene: TRBD1
j_gene: TRBJ2-7
v_gene: TRBV20-1
abundance: few
CDR3aa: CSARDPDRGYEQYF
CDR3nt: TGCAGTGCTAGAGATCCTGACAGGGGCTACGAGCAGTACTTC

d_gene: TRBD1
j_gene: TRBJ1-2
v_gene: TRBV6-1
abundance: few
CDR3aa: CASTAGGDYGYTF
CDR3nt: TGTGCCAGCACCGCAGGGGGCGACTATGGCTACACCTTC

d_gene: TRBD2
j_gene: TRBJ2-5
v_gene: TRBV25-1
abundance: few
CDR3aa: CASSEGLLITSGQETQYF
CDR3nt: TGTGCCAGCAGTGAAGGCCTCCTAATTACTAGCGGCCAAGAGACCCAGTACTTC

d_gene: NA
j_gene: TRBJ1-5
v_gene: TRBV12-3/TRBV12-4
abundance: many
CDR3aa: CASSGPGHPSNQPQHF
CDR3nt: TGTGCCAGCAGTGGCCCGGGACACCCTAGCAATCAGCCCCAGCATTTT

d_gene: NA
j_gene: TRBJ2-5
v_gene: TRBV7-9
abundance: NA
CDR3aa: CASRNGSQETQYF
CDR3nt: TGTGCCAGCAGAAACGGGAGCCAAGAGACCCAGTACTTC

d_gene: NA
j_gene: TRBJ2-5
v_gene: TRBV29-1
abundance: NA
CDR3aa: CSADPSQETQYF
CDR3nt: TGCAGCGCCGATCCCAGTCAAGAGACCCAGTACTTC

d_gene: NA
j_gene: TRBJ2-1
v_gene: TRBV9
abundance: NA
CDR3aa: CASSVDQASYNEQFF
CDR3nt: TGTGCCAGCAGCGTAGATCAGGCTAGTTACAATGAGCAGTTCTTC

d_gene: NA
j_gene: TRBJ1-4
v_gene: TRBV7-9
abundance: NA
CDR3aa: CASSPRVGGEELFF
CDR3nt: TGTGCCAGCAGCCCCAGGGTTGGAGGTGAAGAACTGTTTTTT

d_gene: TRBD1
j_gene: TRBJ2-2
v_gene: TRBV3-1
abundance: few
CDR3aa: CASSQVRQGLLSTNTGELFF
CDR3nt: TGTGCCAGCAGCCAAGTTCGACAGGGCCTTCTCTCAACGAACACCGGGGAGCTGTTTTTT

d_gene: NA
j_gene: TRBJ2-7
v_gene: TRBV7-6
abundance: NA
CDR3aa: CASSLAAESSYEQYF
CDR3nt: TGTGCCAGCAGCCTAGCTGCGGAGAGCTCCTACGAGCAGTACTTC

d_gene: NA
j_gene: TRBJ2-2
v_gene: TRBV7-9
abundance: many
CDR3aa: CASSAGLFAGELFF
CDR3nt: TGTGCCAGCAGCGCCGGACTATTCGCGGGGGAGCTGTTTTTT

d_gene: NA
j_gene: TRBJ2-5
v_gene: TRBV20-1
abundance: NA
CDR3aa: CSAQRDFEETQYF
CDR3nt: TGCAGTGCTCAACGGGACTTCGAAGAGACCCAGTACTTC

d_gene: NA
j_gene: TRBJ2-1
v_gene: TRBV28
abundance: many
CDR3aa: CASIIGGWNEQFF
CDR3nt: TGTGCCAGCATCATAGGGGGGTGGAATGAGCAGTTCTTC

d_gene: NA
j_gene: TRBJ2-5
v_gene: TRBV29-1
abundance: few
CDR3aa: CSVEAPGTEYQETQYF
CDR3nt: TGCAGCGTTGAAGCTCCCGGGACTGAGTACCAAGAGACCCAGTACTTC

d_gene: TRBD1
j_gene: TRBJ1-1
v_gene: TRBV6-1
abundance: many
CDR3aa: CASNKPRTGGLNTEAFF
CDR3nt: TGTGCCAGCAACAAACCCCGGACAGGGGGATTGAACACTGAAGCTTTCTTT

d_gene: TRBD2
j_gene: TRBJ2-5
v_gene: TRBV12-3/TRBV12-4
abundance: few
CDR3aa: CASSFASGSTYQETQYF
CDR3nt: TGTGCCAGCAGTTTTGCTAGCGGGTCAACCTACCAAGAGACCCAGTACTTC

d_gene: NA
j_gene: TRBJ1-5
v_gene: TRBV5-6
abundance: few
CDR3aa: CASSVGRLEPQHF
CDR3nt: TGTGCCAGCAGCGTGGGACGTTTGGAGCCCCAGCATTTT

d_gene: TRBD1
j_gene: TRBJ2-7
v_gene: TRBV7-8
abundance: NA
CDR3aa: CASSSPRGQGESYEQYF
CDR3nt: TGTGCCAGCAGCTCCCCTAGGGGACAGGGGGAATCCTACGAGCAGTACTTC

d_gene: TRBD2
j_gene: TRBJ2-7
v_gene: TRBV5-6
abundance: few
CDR3aa: CASSSLVGLAEYYEQYF
CDR3nt: TGTGCCAGCAGCTCGTTGGTGGGACTAGCGGAATACTACGAGCAGTACTTC

d_gene: NA
j_gene: TRBJ2-1
v_gene: TRBV20-1
abundance: few
CDR3aa: CSASSPSAYNEQFF
CDR3nt: TGCAGTGCTAGTTCCCCGTCTGCCTACAATGAGCAGTTCTTC

d_gene: NA
j_gene: TRBJ1-3
v_gene: TRBV10-2
abundance: NA
CDR3aa: CASSGVSLSGNTIYF
CDR3nt: TGCGCCAGCAGTGGAGTTTCTCTCTCTGGAAACACCATATATTTT

d_gene: NA
j_gene: TRBJ1-1
v_gene: TRBV27
abundance: NA
CDR3aa: CASSPRGGRWTEAFF
CDR3nt: TGTGCCAGCAGTCCCCGTGGGGGGAGATGGACTGAAGCTTTCTTT

d_gene: NA
j_gene: TRBJ2-1
v_gene: TRBV19
abundance: NA
CDR3aa: CASSSGAVNNEQFF
CDR3nt: TGTGCCAGTAGTAGCGGGGCCGTCAACAATGAGCAGTTCTTC

d_gene: NA
j_gene: TRBJ2-7
v_gene: TRBV5-1
abundance: NA
CDR3aa: CASSLIHGSYEQYF
CDR3nt: TGCGCCAGCAGCTTGATTCACGGGTCCTACGAGCAGTACTTC

d_gene: NA
j_gene: TRBJ1-2
v_gene: TRBV2
abundance: NA
CDR3aa: CASSEVGPSNYGYTF
CDR3nt: TGTGCCAGCAGCGAGGTCGGGCCAAGTAACTATGGCTACACCTTC

d_gene: TRBD2
j_gene: TRBJ2-1
v_gene: TRBV18
abundance: NA
CDR3aa: CASSPMVASGGAYNEQFF
CDR3nt: TGTGCCAGCTCACCAATGGTGGCTAGCGGGGGGGCCTACAATGAGCAGTTCTTC

d_gene: TRBD1
j_gene: TRBJ1-1
v_gene: TRBV5-1
abundance: few
CDR3aa: CASSYSDREAFF
CDR3nt: TGCGCCAGCAGCTACTCGGACAGGGAGGCTTTCTTT

d_gene: NA
j_gene: TRBJ1-1
v_gene: TRBV11-3
abundance: NA
CDR3aa: CASTPPSNTEAFF
CDR3nt: TGTGCCAGCACCCCCCCCTCGAACACTGAAGCTTTCTTT

d_gene: TRBD2
j_gene: TRBJ2-2
v_gene: TRBV5-1
abundance: few
CDR3aa: CASSLEGTLGLVTGELFF
CDR3nt: TGCGCCAGCAGCTTGGAAGGTACCTTGGGACTAGTGACCGGGGAGCTGTTTTTT

d_gene: TRBD1
j_gene: TRBJ1-4
v_gene: TRBV2
abundance: few
CDR3aa: CASSEGTGANEKLFF
CDR3nt: TGTGCCAGCAGTGAGGGGACAGGGGCTAATGAAAAACTGTTTTTT

d_gene: NA
j_gene: TRBJ2-5
v_gene: TRBV11-2
abundance: NA
CDR3aa: CASSSYREKRSETQYF
CDR3nt: TGTGCCAGCAGCTCGTACCGGGAAAAGCGGTCCGAGACCCAGTACTTC